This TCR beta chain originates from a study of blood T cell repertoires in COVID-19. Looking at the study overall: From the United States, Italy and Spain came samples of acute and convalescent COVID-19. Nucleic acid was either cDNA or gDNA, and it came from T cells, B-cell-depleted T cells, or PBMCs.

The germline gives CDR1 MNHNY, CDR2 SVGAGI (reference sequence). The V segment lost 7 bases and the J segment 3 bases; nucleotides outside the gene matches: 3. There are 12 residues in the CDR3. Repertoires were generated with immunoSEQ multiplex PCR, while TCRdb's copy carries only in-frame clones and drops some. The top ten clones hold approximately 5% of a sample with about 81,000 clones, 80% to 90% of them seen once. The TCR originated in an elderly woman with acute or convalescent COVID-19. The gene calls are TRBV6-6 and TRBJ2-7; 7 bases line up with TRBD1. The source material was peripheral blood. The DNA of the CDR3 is TGTGCCAGCACTGGGACAGACTACGAGCAGTACTTC. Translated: CASTGTDYEQYF.